This TCR beta chain was identified in a study of T cell responses to AZD1222 COVID-19 vaccine. Sequencing was performed with immunoSEQ multiplex PCR; in TCRdb, only in-frame clones are kept and a portion is missing. The sample shows 96,000 or so clones, 85% to 90% of them seen only once. V lost 4 bases and J 7 bases, leaving 17 bases between the germline ends. The CDR3 sequence is 15 residues long. Per the germline V gene, CDR1 is MDHEN and CDR2 is SYDVKM. The receptor was derived from an adult in good health. V is TRBV28 and J is TRBJ1-5; D remains ambiguous. Sample: peripheral blood, taken on day 0 of AZD1222 vaccination. This CDR3 is CASSSHPGPGQPQHF. The CDR3 DNA is TGTGCCAGCAGTTCCCACCCCGGGCCGGGGCAGCCCCAGCATTTT.